Listed below are T cell receptor beta chains from one sample, sequenced in a study of cytomegalovirus exposure and HLA in healthy donors. The table came from immunoSEQ multiplex PCR; TCRdb's copy has only in-frame clones and leaves some out. The table records around 200,000 clones, around 80% of them present only once. The sequenced sample consisted of PBMCs. The receptor source for this set is a woman between 55 and 75 years old in good health and CMV-seropositive. Both conserved end residues are part of each CDR3. Clone size is stated in some rows and not others, as once, few, many or a class when expanded.

V gene: TRBV28; J gene: TRBJ1-2; CDR3 length: 16; clone size: NA; CDR3 protein: CASSLYRKPGSLGYTF
V gene: TRBV7-7; J gene: TRBJ2-3; CDR3 length: 14; clone size: once; CDR3 protein: CASSTSATTDTQYF
V gene: TRBV20-1; J gene: TRBJ1-1; CDR3 length: 9; clone size: NA; CDR3 protein: CRGTGEAFF
V gene: TRBV10-1; J gene: TRBJ1-1; CDR3 length: 14; clone size: NA; CDR3 protein: CASSESREALGAFF
V gene: TRBV27; J gene: TRBJ1-5; CDR3 length: 16; clone size: NA; CDR3 protein: CASSVSRGSVGEPQHF
V gene: TRBV15; J gene: TRBJ2-3; CDR3 length: 14; clone size: NA; CDR3 protein: CATSTQGATDTQYF
V gene: TRBV7-9; J gene: TRBJ2-7; CDR3 length: 14; clone size: NA; CDR3 protein: CASSSQTGSYEQYF
V gene: TRBV28; J gene: TRBJ1-2; CDR3 length: 14; clone size: NA; CDR3 protein: CASTEGTFWYGYTF
V gene: TRBV4-3; J gene: TRBJ1-5; CDR3 length: 18; clone size: NA; CDR3 protein: CASSQDLVSSLSNQPQHF
V gene: TRBV11-2; J gene: TRBJ2-1; CDR3 length: 16; clone size: NA; CDR3 protein: CASRQIAGGPVGEQFF
V gene: TRBV30; J gene: TRBJ1-1; CDR3 length: 12; clone size: NA; CDR3 protein: CAWMQRQGEAFF
V gene: TRBV2; J gene: TRBJ2-7; CDR3 length: 15; clone size: NA; CDR3 protein: CASSDSPLAGYEQYF
V gene: TRBV5-4; J gene: TRBJ1-3; CDR3 length: 17; clone size: NA; CDR3 protein: CASSRDPFQGGGNTIYF
V gene: TRBV5-1; J gene: TRBJ1-3; CDR3 length: 15; clone size: NA; CDR3 protein: CASSGTGVSGNTIYF
V gene: TRBV19; J gene: TRBJ1-1; CDR3 length: 13; clone size: NA; CDR3 protein: CASSIDIRVEAFF
V gene: TRBV6-1; J gene: TRBJ1-5; CDR3 length: 12; clone size: NA; CDR3 protein: CASVNYNQPQHF
V gene: TRBV29-1; J gene: TRBJ1-5; CDR3 length: 14; clone size: NA; CDR3 protein: CSAGTGGANQPQHF
V gene: TRBV28; J gene: TRBJ2-6; CDR3 length: 16; clone size: NA; CDR3 protein: CASSSQEITGANVLTF
V gene: TRBV6-1; J gene: TRBJ2-7; CDR3 length: 16; clone size: NA; CDR3 protein: CASSADSPGASYEQYF
V gene: TRBV5-5; J gene: TRBJ2-7; CDR3 length: 15; clone size: NA; CDR3 protein: CASSLGPGTIYEQYF
V gene: TRBV18; J gene: TRBJ1-1; CDR3 length: 13; clone size: NA; CDR3 protein: CASSPTGGTEAFF
V gene: TRBV14; J gene: TRBJ1-1; CDR3 length: 15; clone size: NA; CDR3 protein: CASSRYRVSGTEAFF
V gene: TRBV10-3; J gene: TRBJ2-2; CDR3 length: 15; clone size: few; CDR3 protein: CAISDERGNTGELFF
V gene: TRBV5-4; J gene: TRBJ2-1; CDR3 length: 14; clone size: NA; CDR3 protein: CASSLLAGGLEQFF
V gene: TRBV10-3; J gene: TRBJ2-7; CDR3 length: 12; clone size: NA; CDR3 protein: CATRDRSYEQYF
V gene: TRBV5-6; J gene: TRBJ1-6; CDR3 length: 14; clone size: NA; CDR3 protein: CASSTRVTISPLHF
V gene: TRBV7-9; J gene: TRBJ2-7; CDR3 length: 15; clone size: NA; CDR3 protein: CASSWDNARAYEQYF
V gene: TRBV9; J gene: TRBJ2-7; CDR3 length: 16; clone size: NA; CDR3 protein: CASSVGAGTGAYEQYF
V gene: TRBV5-5; J gene: TRBJ2-7; CDR3 length: 13; clone size: few; CDR3 protein: CASSPGLSYEQYF
V gene: TRBV5-1; J gene: TRBJ1-2; CDR3 length: 15; clone size: NA; CDR3 protein: CASSLVGPRDSGYTF
V gene: TRBV7-3; J gene: TRBJ1-5; CDR3 length: 15; clone size: NA; CDR3 protein: CASSLLGGLDQPQHF
V gene: TRBV7-8; J gene: TRBJ1-1; CDR3 length: 14; clone size: NA; CDR3 protein: CASSLGGSNTEAFF
V gene: TRBV27; J gene: TRBJ1-5; CDR3 length: 14; clone size: NA; CDR3 protein: CASSGLLSNQPQHF
V gene: TRBV7-2; J gene: TRBJ2-5; CDR3 length: 14; clone size: NA; CDR3 protein: CASSLGQGLETQYF
V gene: TRBV19; J gene: TRBJ2-7; CDR3 length: 13; clone size: NA; CDR3 protein: CASSKAGGDEQYF
V gene: TRBV2; J gene: TRBJ2-1; CDR3 length: 15; clone size: NA; CDR3 protein: CASSQGQSSYNEQFF
V gene: TRBV2; J gene: TRBJ2-1; CDR3 length: 13; clone size: few; CDR3 protein: CASSGVELYEQFF
V gene: TRBV5-1; J gene: TRBJ2-3; CDR3 length: 14; clone size: NA; CDR3 protein: CASSSRGGTDTQYF
V gene: TRBV5-1; J gene: TRBJ2-7; CDR3 length: 13; clone size: NA; CDR3 protein: CASSLGSSYEQYF
V gene: TRBV4-2; J gene: TRBJ1-2; CDR3 length: 13; clone size: NA; CDR3 protein: CASSQGQDYGYTF
V gene: TRBV6-5; J gene: TRBJ2-3; CDR3 length: 15; clone size: few; CDR3 protein: CASSRRAGETDTQYF
V gene: TRBV5-1; J gene: TRBJ2-2; CDR3 length: 19; clone size: many; CDR3 protein: CASSVGTGGSAANTGELFF
V gene: TRBV4-2; J gene: TRBJ1-2; CDR3 length: 15; clone size: NA; CDR3 protein: CASSPGGGEGYGYTF
V gene: TRBV7-9; J gene: TRBJ1-2; CDR3 length: 18; clone size: NA; CDR3 protein: CASSLASGEKVGNYGYTF
V gene: TRBV30; J gene: TRBJ2-5; CDR3 length: 15; clone size: NA; CDR3 protein: CAWCLAGALYETQYF
V gene: TRBV6-1; J gene: TRBJ1-2; CDR3 length: 18; clone size: NA; CDR3 protein: CASSELGDRGKSVYGYTF
V gene: TRBV27; J gene: TRBJ2-7; CDR3 length: 14; clone size: NA; CDR3 protein: CASSLSSYYYEQYF
V gene: TRBV30; J gene: TRBJ1-2; CDR3 length: 12; clone size: NA; CDR3 protein: CAWSGGTGPYTF